This is a list of T cell receptor beta chains from one sample in a study of CD8+CD57+ T cells in acquired aplastic anemia. TCRdb called the reads again in MiXCR, with one record for every CDR3 protein. Here the sample spans approximately 470,000 distinct CDR3 sequences, around 32% being singletons. Sample: sorted CD4+, CD8+, or CD8+CD57+ T cells (not recorded which) from PBMCs. These receptors were collected from a human donor with aplastic anemia. CDR3s include the opening cysteine and the closing phenylalanine or tryptophan. D genes are given only for firm matches. Clone size appears in some rows only: once, few, many, or a class for an expanded clone.

CDR3 protein | CDR3 DNA | clone size | V gene | D gene | J gene
CATEQGQYEQYF | TGTGCCACGGAACAGGGACAGTACGAGCAGTACTTC | NA | TRBV10-3 | TRBD1 | TRBJ2-7
CASTSPDQPQHF | TGTGCCAGCACTAGCCCCGACCAGCCCCAGCATTTT | many | TRBV2 | NA | TRBJ1-5
CASSQNDGDQPQHF | TGCGCCAGCAGCCAAAATGACGGGGATCAGCCCCAGCATTTT | NA | TRBV4-3 | NA | TRBJ1-5
CASSPLATYEQYF | TGTGCCAGCTCACCCCTAGCTACCTACGAGCAGTACTTC | few | TRBV2 | NA | TRBJ2-7
CASSSRTSGNTEAFF | TGCGCCAGCAGCTCGAGGACATCAGGGAACACTGAAGCTTTCTTT | few | TRBV5-1 | NA | TRBJ1-1
CASSYGSGNEAFF | TGTGCCAGCAGTTACGGTTCGGGTAATGAAGCTTTCTTT | few | TRBV12-3/TRBV12-4 | NA | TRBJ1-1
CASSPPGGRGETQYF | TGTGCCAGCTCACCACCAGGGGGACGCGGAGAGACCCAGTACTTC | NA | TRBV18 | NA | TRBJ2-5
CASSQMRQGLSYEQYF | TGTGCCAGCAGCCAAATGAGACAGGGACTCTCCTACGAGCAGTACTTC | once | TRBV11-1 | NA | TRBJ2-7
CASSLNRGVYGYTF | TGTGCCAGCAGCTTGAACAGGGGCGTCTATGGCTACACCTTC | many | TRBV7-2 | TRBD1 | TRBJ1-2
CASLVAPGTDTQYF | TGTGCCAGCCTAGTAGCGCCTGGCACAGATACGCAGTATTTT | many | TRBV7-8 | NA | TRBJ2-3
CASQPITGRYEQYF | TGCGCCAGCCAGCCAATCACAGGGCGCTACGAGCAGTACTTC | once | TRBV4-1 | NA | TRBJ2-7
CASCLDTNEKLFF | TGTGCCAGCTGTTTAGATACTAATGAAAAACTGTTTTTT | NA | TRBV2 | NA | TRBJ1-4
CASTSDRDRGNQPQHF | TGTGCCAGTACCTCAGACAGGGATAGAGGCAATCAGCCCCAGCATTTT | many | TRBV19 | TRBD1 | TRBJ1-5
CASSYVTGNQPQHF | TGTGCCAGCAGTTACGTGACAGGCAATCAGCCCCAGCATTTT | NA | TRBV6-2/TRBV6-3 | NA | TRBJ1-5
CSVAGTGELYEQYF | TGCAGCGTTGCTGGGACAGGAGAGCTCTACGAGCAGTACTTC | NA | TRBV29-1 | TRBD1 | TRBJ2-7
CASRRGTGRNQPQHF | TGTGCCAGCAGAAGGGGGACAGGGCGCAATCAGCCCCAGCATTTT | many | TRBV2 | TRBD1 | TRBJ1-5
CASSLAAAFTDTQYF | TGTGCTAGCAGCTTAGCGGCAGCATTCACAGATACGCAGTATTTT | once | TRBV7-7 | NA | TRBJ2-3
CATHKGPTSDTQYF | TGTGCCACCCACAAGGGACCCACGTCAGATACGCAGTATTTT | many | TRBV10-3 | NA | TRBJ2-3
CSVDMRRGRGTQYF | TGCAGCGTTGATATGCGCAGGGGGCGTGGGACCCAGTACTTC | many | TRBV29-1 | TRBD1 | TRBJ2-5
CASSLGPAGGYTF | TGTGCCAGCAGTTTAGGGCCGGCCGGTGGCTACACCTTC | many | TRBV2 | NA | TRBJ1-2
CSVETDYEQYF | TGCAGCGTTGAAACGGACTACGAGCAGTACTTC | few | TRBV29-1 | NA | TRBJ2-7
CASSAPQGDGYTF | TGTGCCAGCAGTGCTCCACAGGGGGATGGCTACACCTTC | many | TRBV25-1 | TRBD1 | TRBJ1-2
CASSEAHGSGNTIYF | TGTGCCAGCAGTGAAGCGCATGGCTCTGGAAACACCATATATTTT | many | TRBV2 | NA | TRBJ1-3
CASSFGTGKDTQYF | TGTGCCAGCAGTTTTGGGACAGGGAAAGATACGCAGTATTTT | few | TRBV12-3/TRBV12-4 | TRBD1 | TRBJ2-3
CASSLGSGGATNYGYTF | TGTGCCAGCAGCCTAGGGTCGGGCGGGGCCACTAACTATGGCTACACCTTC | many | TRBV7-8 | NA | TRBJ1-2
CASSLASQGYEQYF | TGTGCCAGCAGCCTAGCCTCCCAAGGCTACGAGCAGTACTTC | once | TRBV11-3 | NA | TRBJ2-7